The entry below gives a single T cell receptor beta chain sequence along with its context. This CDR3 has 10 residues. Trimming took 9 bases from V and 10 from J, leaving 10 bases between them. From germline, CDR1 is SNHLY and CDR2 FYNNEI. This specimen comes from a study of blood T cell repertoires in COVID-19. Study-level information: Spain, Italy and the United States supplied samples that represented acute and convalescent COVID-19. Nucleic acid was either cDNA or gDNA, and it came from T cells, B-cell-depleted T cells, or PBMCs.

Study processing details: Reference gene primer amplification gave estimated nucleated cell counts. TCRdb's table, derived via immunoSEQ multiplex PCR, lists solely in-frame clones and lacks some. V and J calls and clone size follow that table, whereas D and trimming were derived from the DNA. This sample yields 100,000 or so clones, of which about four fifths are seen a single time; 15% to 20% belongs to the top ten. The sample comprised peripheral blood. This chain connects TRBV2 to TRBJ1-3; D is uncertain. The TCR comes from a woman aged 60-75 years with acute or convalescent COVID-19. The CDR3 DNA reads as TGTGCCAGTTACTACGGGACCATATATTTT. Translating gives CASYYGTIYF.